This record covers a single T cell receptor beta chain. Its antigen is as yet unknown. Deep-level running was used for the assay. TCRdb keeps only in-frame clones here, not all; method: immunoSEQ multiplex PCR. The data hold 1.4 million or so clones, with about 98.5% observed a single time. All participating donors were Caucasian adults from Nashville, Tennessee. This sample is part of a study of shared clonotypes between healthy human individuals. Study findings and constraints: Lower generation probabilities were found for non-shared clonotypes than for those shared by all four donors. Since donors were few, the genetic and exposure-history diversity represented was limited.

J gave up 10 bases and V 11 bases, and 14 bases lay outside the gene matches. The germline V gene encodes CDR1 KGHSH and CDR2 LQKENI. The CDR3 extends over 14 amino acids. The clonotype comes from a man in his thirties or forties in good health. Sequencing used naive CD4+ T cells sorted from blood. Documented subset: CD45RA+ positively selected. The rearrangement joins TRBV18 to TRBJ2-1; 10 positions agree with TRBD2. The CDR3 region is CAGSRLAGVGEQFF. CDR3 nucleotide sequence: TGTGCCGGATCGCGGCTAGCGGGAGTAGGGGAGCAGTTCTTC. The full variable domain, rest sourced from reference TRBV18 and TRBJ2-1, is NAGVMQNPRHLVRRRGQEARLRCSPMKGHSHVYWYRQLPEEGLKFMVYLQKENIIDESGMPKERFSAEFPKEGPSILRIQQVVRGDSAAYFCAGSRLAGVGEQFFGPGTRLTVL.